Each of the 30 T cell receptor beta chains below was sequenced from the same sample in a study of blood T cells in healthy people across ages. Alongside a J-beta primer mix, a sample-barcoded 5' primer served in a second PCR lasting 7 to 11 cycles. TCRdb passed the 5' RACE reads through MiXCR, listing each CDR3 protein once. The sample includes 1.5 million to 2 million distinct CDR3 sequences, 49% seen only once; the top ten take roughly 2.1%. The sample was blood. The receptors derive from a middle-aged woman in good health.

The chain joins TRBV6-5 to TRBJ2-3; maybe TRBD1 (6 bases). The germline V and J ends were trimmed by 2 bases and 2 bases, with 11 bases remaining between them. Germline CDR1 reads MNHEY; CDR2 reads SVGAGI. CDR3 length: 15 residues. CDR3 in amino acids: CASSYRDINTDTQYF. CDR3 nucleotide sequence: TGTGCCAGCAGTTACCGGGACATCAACACAGATACGCAGTATTTT.

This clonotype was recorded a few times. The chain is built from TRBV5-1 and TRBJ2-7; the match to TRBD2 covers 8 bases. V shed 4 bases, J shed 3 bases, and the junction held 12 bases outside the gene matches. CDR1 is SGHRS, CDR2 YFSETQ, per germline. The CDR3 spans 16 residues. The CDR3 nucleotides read TGCGCCAGCAGCCCCCGCGGGGGGCGGATAGACTACGAGCAGTACTTC. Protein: CASSPRGGRIDYEQYF.

DNA for the CDR3: TGCAGTGCTATATCAGTCGCGACGAGCTCCTACGAGCAGTACTTC. Its protein product is CSAISVATSSYEQYF. The rearrangement joins TRBV20-1 to TRBJ2-7; no clear D gene. The ends were cut back, 4 bases at V and 0 bases at J, with 16 bases in the middle. The CDR3 loop spans 15 amino acids. Germline V gene lookup returns CDR1 DFQATT and CDR2 SNEGSKA (reference sequence).

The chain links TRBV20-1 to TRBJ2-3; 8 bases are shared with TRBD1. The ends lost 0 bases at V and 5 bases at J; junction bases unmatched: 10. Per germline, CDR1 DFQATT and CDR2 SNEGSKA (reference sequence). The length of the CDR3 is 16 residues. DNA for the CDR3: TGCAGTGCTAGAGATCGCGGCAGGGGGCTAGAAGATACGCAGTATTTT. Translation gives CSARDRGRGLEDTQYF.

The CDR3 is CASSEQRGETQYF. Here the CDR3 DNA reads TGTGCCAGCAGTGAACAGAGGGGGGAGACCCAGTACTTC. The chain carries TRBV6-1 and TRBJ2-7, with D perhaps TRBD1 (6 bases). The end of the DNA is better explained by TRBJ2-5, so the J call may be wrong. CDR1 and CDR2 from the germline V gene are MNHNS and SASEGT. The CDR3 sequence is 13 residues long.

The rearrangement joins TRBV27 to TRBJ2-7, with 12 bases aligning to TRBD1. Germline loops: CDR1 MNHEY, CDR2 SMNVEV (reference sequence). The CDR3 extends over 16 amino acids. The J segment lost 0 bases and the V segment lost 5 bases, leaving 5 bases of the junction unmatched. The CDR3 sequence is CASSVGGQGASYEQYF. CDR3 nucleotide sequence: TGTGCCAGCAGTGTCGGGGGACAGGGGGCCTCCTACGAGCAGTACTTC.

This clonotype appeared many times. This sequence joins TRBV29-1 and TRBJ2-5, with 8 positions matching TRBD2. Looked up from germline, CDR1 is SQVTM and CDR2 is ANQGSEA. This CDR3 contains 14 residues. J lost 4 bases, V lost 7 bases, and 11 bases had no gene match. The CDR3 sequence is CSARGLVILETQYF. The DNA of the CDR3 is TGCAGCGCCCGGGGACTAGTGATCCTAGAGACCCAGTACTTC.

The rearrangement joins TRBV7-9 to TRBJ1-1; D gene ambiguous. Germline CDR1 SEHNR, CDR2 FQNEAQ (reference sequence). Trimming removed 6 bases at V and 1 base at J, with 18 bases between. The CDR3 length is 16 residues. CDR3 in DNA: TGTGCCAGCAGACTCGGAGGGCGGAACCAGAACACTGAAGCTTTCTTT. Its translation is CASRLGGRNQNTEAFF.

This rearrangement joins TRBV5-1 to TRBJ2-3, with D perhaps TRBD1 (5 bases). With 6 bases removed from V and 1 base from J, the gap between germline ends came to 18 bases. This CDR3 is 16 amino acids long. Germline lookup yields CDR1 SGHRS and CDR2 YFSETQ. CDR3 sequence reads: CASILGPQGGTDTQYF. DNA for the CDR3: TGCGCCAGCATCCTTGGCCCCCAAGGGGGCACAGATACGCAGTATTTT.

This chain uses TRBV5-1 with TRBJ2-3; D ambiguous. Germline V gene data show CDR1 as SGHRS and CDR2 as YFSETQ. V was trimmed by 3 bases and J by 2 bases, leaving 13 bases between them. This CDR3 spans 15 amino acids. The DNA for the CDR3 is TGCGCCAGCAGCTCCGAGAACTGGGACACAGATACGCAGTATTTT. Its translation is CASSSENWDTDTQYF.

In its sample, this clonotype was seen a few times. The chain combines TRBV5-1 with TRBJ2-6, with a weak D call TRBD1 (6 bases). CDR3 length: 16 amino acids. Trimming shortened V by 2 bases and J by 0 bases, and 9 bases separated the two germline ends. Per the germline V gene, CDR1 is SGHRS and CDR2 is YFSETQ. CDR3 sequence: CASSFQGSSGANVLTF. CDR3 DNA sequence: TGCGCCAGCAGCTTCCAGGGGAGCTCTGGGGCCAACGTCCTGACTTTC.

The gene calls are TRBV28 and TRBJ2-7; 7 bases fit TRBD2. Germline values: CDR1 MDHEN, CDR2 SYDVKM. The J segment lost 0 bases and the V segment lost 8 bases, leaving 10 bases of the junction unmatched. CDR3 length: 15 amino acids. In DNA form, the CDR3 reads TGTGCCAGCGGCCCGGGAGGAACGAGCTCCTACGAGCAGTACTTC. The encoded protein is CASGPGGTSSYEQYF.

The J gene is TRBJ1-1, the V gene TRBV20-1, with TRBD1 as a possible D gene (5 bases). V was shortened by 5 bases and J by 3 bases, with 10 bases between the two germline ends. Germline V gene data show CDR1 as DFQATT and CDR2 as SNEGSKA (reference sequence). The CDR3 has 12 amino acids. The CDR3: CSAGTVDTEAFF. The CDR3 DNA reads TGCAGTGCTGGGACGGTGGACACTGAAGCTTTCTTT.

DNA of the CDR3: TGTGCCAGCAGTGCACCCCGGCAGCGGAGGTTCGGCAATCAGCCCCAGCATTTT. Amino acid sequence: CASSAPRQRRFGNQPQHF. V and J are TRBV6-4 and TRBJ1-5; the D is unclear. Trimming left V 4 bases short and J 2 bases short, with 21 bases between. Germline V CDR1 and CDR2: MRHNA, SNTAGT. CDR3 size: 18 residues.

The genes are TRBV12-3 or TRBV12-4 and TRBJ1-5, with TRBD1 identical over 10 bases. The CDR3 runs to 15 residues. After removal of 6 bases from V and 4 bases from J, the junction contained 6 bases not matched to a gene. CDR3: CASRETGGGNQPQHF. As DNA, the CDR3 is TGTGCCAGCAGGGAGACAGGGGGCGGGAATCAGCCCCAGCATTTT.

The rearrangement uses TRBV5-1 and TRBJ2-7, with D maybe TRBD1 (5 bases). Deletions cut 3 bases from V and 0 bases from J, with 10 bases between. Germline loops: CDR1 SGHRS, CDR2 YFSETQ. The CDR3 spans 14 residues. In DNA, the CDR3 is TGCGCCAGCAGCTACGACAGCCGCTCCTACGAGCAGTACTTC. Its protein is CASSYDSRSYEQYF.

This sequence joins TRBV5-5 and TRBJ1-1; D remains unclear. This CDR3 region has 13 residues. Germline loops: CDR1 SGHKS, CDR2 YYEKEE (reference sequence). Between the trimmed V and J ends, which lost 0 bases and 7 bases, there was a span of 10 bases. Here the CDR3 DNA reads TGTGCCAGCAGCTTGGTGCAGTACCTTGAAGCTTTCTTT. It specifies CASSLVQYLEAFF.

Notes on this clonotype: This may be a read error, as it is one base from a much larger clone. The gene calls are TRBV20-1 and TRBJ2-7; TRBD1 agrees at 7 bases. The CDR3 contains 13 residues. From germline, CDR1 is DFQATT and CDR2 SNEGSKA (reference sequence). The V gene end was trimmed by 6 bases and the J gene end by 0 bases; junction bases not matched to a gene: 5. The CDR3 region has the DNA TGCAGTGCCCTGGGACAGAGCTCCTACGAGCAGTACTTC. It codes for CSALGQSSYEQYF.

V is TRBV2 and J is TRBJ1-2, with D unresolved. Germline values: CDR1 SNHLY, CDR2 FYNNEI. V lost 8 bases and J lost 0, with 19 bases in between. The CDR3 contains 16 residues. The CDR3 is CASVVAAFGSNYGYTF. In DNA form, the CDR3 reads TGTGCCAGCGTGGTCGCAGCTTTTGGCTCTAACTATGGCTACACCTTC.

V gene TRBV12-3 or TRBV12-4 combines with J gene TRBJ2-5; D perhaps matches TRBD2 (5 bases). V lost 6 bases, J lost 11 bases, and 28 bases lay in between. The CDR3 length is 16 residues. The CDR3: CASSSDGEVLDDEQYF. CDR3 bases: TGTGCCAGCAGCTCCGACGGGGAAGTGTTGGACGATGAGCAGTACTTC.

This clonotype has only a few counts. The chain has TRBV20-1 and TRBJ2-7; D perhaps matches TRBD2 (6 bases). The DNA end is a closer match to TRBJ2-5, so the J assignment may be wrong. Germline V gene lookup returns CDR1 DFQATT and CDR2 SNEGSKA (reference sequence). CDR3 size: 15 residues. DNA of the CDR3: TGCAGTGCTACTTATGGCGGGACGGTACAAGAGACCCAGTACTTC. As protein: CSATYGGTVQETQYF.

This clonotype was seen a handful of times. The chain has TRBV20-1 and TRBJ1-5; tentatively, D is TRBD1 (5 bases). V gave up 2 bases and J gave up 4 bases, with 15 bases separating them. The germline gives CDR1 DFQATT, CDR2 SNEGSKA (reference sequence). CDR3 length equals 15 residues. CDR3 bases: TGCAGTGCTAGACAAACAGGTGACCTTAATCAGCCCCAGCATTTT. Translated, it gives CSARQTGDLNQPQHF.

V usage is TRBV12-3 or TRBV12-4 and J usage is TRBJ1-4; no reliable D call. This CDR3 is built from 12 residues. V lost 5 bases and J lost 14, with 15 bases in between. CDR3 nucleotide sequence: TGTGCCAGCAGTCCACAACAGAGATGGCTGTTTTTT. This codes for CASSPQQRWLFF.

The CDR3 sequence: CASGIQGREQYF. Here the CDR3 DNA reads TGTGCCAGCGGAATACAGGGTAGGGAGCAGTACTTC. This sequence joins TRBV2 and TRBJ2-7; a weak D match, TRBD1 (6 bases). This CDR3 spans 12 amino acids. Trimming took 8 bases from V and 7 from J, leaving 15 bases between them. CDR1 is SNHLY and CDR2 is FYNNEI in the germline V gene.

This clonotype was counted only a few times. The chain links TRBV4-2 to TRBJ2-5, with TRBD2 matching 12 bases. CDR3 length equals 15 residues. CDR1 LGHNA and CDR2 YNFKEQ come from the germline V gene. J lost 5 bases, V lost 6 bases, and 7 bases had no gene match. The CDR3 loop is CASRPASGGAETQYF. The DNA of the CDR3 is TGTGCCAGCAGACCGGCTAGCGGGGGGGCCGAGACCCAGTACTTC.

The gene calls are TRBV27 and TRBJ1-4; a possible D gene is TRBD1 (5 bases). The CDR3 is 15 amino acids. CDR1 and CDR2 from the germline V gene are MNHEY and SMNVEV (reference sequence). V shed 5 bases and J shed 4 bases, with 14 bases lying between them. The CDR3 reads CASSRPGTGNEKLFF. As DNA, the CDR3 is TGTGCCAGCAGTCGACCCGGGACCGGTAATGAAAAACTGTTTTTT.

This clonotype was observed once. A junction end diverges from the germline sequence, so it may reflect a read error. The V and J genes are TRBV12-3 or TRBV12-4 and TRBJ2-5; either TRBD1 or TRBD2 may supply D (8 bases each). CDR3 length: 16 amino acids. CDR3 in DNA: TGTGCCGGCAGTTTAGCGGGACAGGTGGCGCAAGAGACCCAGTACTTC. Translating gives CAGSLAGQVAQETQYF.

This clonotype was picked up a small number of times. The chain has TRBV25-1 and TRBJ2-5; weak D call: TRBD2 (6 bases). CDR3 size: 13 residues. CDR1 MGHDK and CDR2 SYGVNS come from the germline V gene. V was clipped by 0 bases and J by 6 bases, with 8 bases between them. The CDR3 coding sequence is TGTGCCAGCAGTGAATATGGGGGGAAGACCCAGTACTTC. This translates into CASSEYGGKTQYF. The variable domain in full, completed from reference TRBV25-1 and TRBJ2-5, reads EADIYQTPRYLVIGTGKKITLECSQTMGHDKMYWYQQDPGMELHLIHYSYGVNSTEKGDLSSESTVSRIRTEHFPLTLESARPSHTSQYLCASSEYGGKTQYFGPGTRLLVL.

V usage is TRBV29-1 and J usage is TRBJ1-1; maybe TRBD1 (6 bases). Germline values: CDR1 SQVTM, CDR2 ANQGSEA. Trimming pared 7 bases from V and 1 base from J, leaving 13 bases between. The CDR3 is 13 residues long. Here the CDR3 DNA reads TGCAGCGCAACAGGGACGTGGAACACTGAAGCTTTCTTT. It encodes CSATGTWNTEAFF.

The CDR3 DNA follows: TGTGCCAGCAGTTACTCGGACAGGGGGTATAATTCACCCCTCCACTTT. Translated: CASSYSDRGYNSPLHF. The rearrangement uses TRBV6-5 and TRBJ1-6; 10 nucleotides line up with TRBD1. CDR3 size: 16 residues. Germline V gene sequence: CDR1 MNHEY, CDR2 SVGAGI. V lost 0 bases and J lost 4; bases outside the gene matches: 0.